The T cell receptor beta chain under discussion was sequenced for a study of spatial heterogeneity in lung cancer. Study-level information: There were, on average, more than 9.5 raw-read appearances for each unique TCR and UMI combination.

TCRdb independently ran MiXCR on the 5' RACE reads; one entry per CDR3 protein. The table shows roughly 39,000 distinct CDR3 sequences, with roughly 6% occurring only once. The sample's time point: sample taken at primary tumor resection. Frozen PBMC, nontumor lung or tumor provided whole RNA, which was sequenced unsorted. Patients with untreated early-stage non-small cell lung cancer, numbering 72, were the donors. This clonotype was found many times. Its antigen is as yet unknown. Notes on the study in general: Resection saw ubiquitous expanded tumor TCRs appear in blood more than follow-up did.

The germline V gene has CDR1 SGHAT and CDR2 FQDESV (reference sequence). This CDR3 contains 16 residues. The V end was cut by 5 bases, the J end by 5 bases, with 18 bases between. The chain employs TRBV11-1 and TRBJ2-2; the D call may be TRBD1 or TRBD2 (5 bases each). The receptor was isolated from a male donor with early-stage non-small cell lung cancer. Sequenced material: PBMCs, taken at surgery. For the CDR3, the DNA is TGTGCCAGCAGCCACGGAGGTCAGGGTTCAACCGGGGAGCTGTTTTTT. Encoded protein: CASSHGGQGSTGELFF.